Listed here is a single T cell receptor beta chain. It has no known antigen specificity. Base qualities are not at hand, and no much larger clone is one base apart. The data are from a study of blood T cells in healthy people across ages (dated by TCRdb to the mid-2010s). With regard to the full study: In model experiments, roughly one uniquely barcoded TCR beta cDNA molecule per two T cells was captured by template switching. Donors were grouped into four age groups: young (average roughly 15 years), middle-aged (roughly 37), aged (approximately 67) and long-lived (less than 85). Donors of different ages were randomly distributed across sequencing lanes to avoid experimental bias. To track age-related changes in TCR beta repertoire diversity, the study relied on deep sequencing normalized with unique cDNA molecular identifiers. Using the same blood draw, the study looked at two additional independent replicas of 1 million unique cDNA reads for two donors, one aged 18 to 30 and the other aged 80 or older.

Libraries were made using 5' RACE. Reads for this sample came from an Illumina HiSeq 2500. A second PCR of 7 to 11 cycles was performed with a sample-barcoded 5' primer and a J-beta primer mix. A unique molecular identifier was introduced onto each TCR beta cDNA molecule by a template-switch 5' adaptor carrying 12 random nucleotides. At least 3 million CDR3-containing paired-end reads were obtained from each sample. All of the RNA was converted into first-strand cDNA using the Mint cDNA synthesis kit, with a TRBC-specific oligonucleotide serving as the primer. Following uracil-DNA glycosylase treatment, a first 18-cycle PCR with universal primers M1SS and BC2_uni_R was performed on all cDNA. As for the original processing: Normalization of each sample was performed by random selection of 1 million high-quality reads, each carrying a distinct molecular identifier. Reads with shared molecular identifiers were discarded instead of being binned into consensus sequences. MiTCR, run with a Q25 quality threshold and the strictest error-elimination algorithm, handled CDR3 identification, clonotype clustering and error correction. A nonparametric unseen species model with Euler transformation was used to estimate a lower bound on total TCR beta diversity. TCRdb's own reprocessing of the public reads used fastp at Q25 and MiXCR and kept productive beta chains. When rows share a CDR3 protein, they turn into one entry using the most common DNA and genes. These V and J calls derive from TCRdb rather than the authors' analysis. The sample table holds some 1.1 million distinct CDR3 sequences, of which around two fifths were seen once. About 12% of the sample is held by the ten biggest clonotypes.

Based on the germline V gene (reference sequence), the CDR1 and CDR2 sequences are MNHEY and SMNVEV. V loses 5 bases, J loses 0 bases, and the germline ends lie 11 bases apart. There are 16 amino acids in the CDR3, from cysteine to phenylalanine inclusive. Kept here is only the CDR3 DNA, which spans 48 bases and is read in frame from base 1. Study-wide conclusions, independent of this receptor: Compared with the aged group, the long-lived group had more naive CD4+ T cells, fewer expanded clones and increased TCR diversity, suggesting age selection. There was a strong correlation between observed TCR beta diversity and the percentage of naive T cells measured by flow cytometry. Because the CMV infection status of the donors was unknown, age-related changes in expanded clonotypes may potentially have been confounded. As age increased, observed TCR beta diversity per million T cells dropped in a roughly linear way, and a significant reduction was already evident by age roughly 40. Estimates of total diversity from one million sequenced T cells were regarded as lower bounds and underestimates. Since profiling was done on bulk unsorted PBMCs, naive and antigen-experienced compartments could not be conclusively compared.

Donors were approximately 42 systemically healthy Caucasian individuals from Russia aged roughly 6 to 90 years. Each donor gave 8 to 10 milliliters of peripheral blood, collected into EDTA-treated Vacutainer tubes. Ficoll-Paque density-gradient centrifugation was used to isolate PBMCs, with at least 6 million per sample. Trizol reagent was used to extract total RNA from PBMCs, with at least 5.5 micrograms per sample. The percentages of naive CD45RAhigh/CD27high T cells were determined by flow cytometry on a PBMC aliquot from every donor. Recombination connected TRBV27 to TRBJ2-6, with the D gene uncertain. The sample was blood. The source is a young man in good health. The CDR3 protein is CASSIGSYSGANVLTF. The nucleotide sequence is given as TGTGCCAGCAGTATAGGGTCTTACTCTGGGGCCAACGTCCTGACTTTC.